These 27 T cell receptor beta chains originate from one sample sequenced in a study of T-cell memory formation after mild COVID-19. From the 5' RACE reads, TCRdb called clonotypes with MiXCR, one entry per CDR3 protein. This sample has around 180,000 distinct CDR3 sequences, with about a sixth found just once. Sequences were obtained from PBMCs or a T cell subset sorted from them (not recorded which). Every receptor here comes from an adult woman who had mild COVID-19 (a few samples of this study predate the infection). Cell type and time point are not known.

This clonotype was recorded many times. In DNA form, the CDR3 reads TGCGCCAGCAGCTTGGTCCCTCCTAGCGGGGGGGCCGGAGAGACCCAGTACTTC. Residues: CASSLVPPSGGAGETQYF. The chain combines TRBV5-1 with TRBJ2-5; 12 bases are a match to TRBD2. The CDR3 runs to 18 residues. V lost 0 bases and J lost 4; bases outside the gene matches: 10. Germline values: CDR1 SGHRS, CDR2 YFSETQ.

The rearrangement links TRBV7-6 to TRBJ2-2; 9 bases line up with TRBD2. This CDR3 comprises 14 residues. The V gene's germline CDR1 is SGHVS and CDR2 FNYEAQ. The ends lost 7 bases at V and 4 bases at J; junction bases unmatched: 4. The CDR3 loop is CASMAGGGTGELFF. The CDR3 nucleotides read TGTGCCAGCATGGCGGGAGGGGGCACCGGGGAGCTGTTTTTT.

This clonotype was detected many times. The chain links TRBV5-1 to TRBJ2-3; D is perhaps TRBD2 (6 bases). CDR1 and CDR2 from the germline V gene are SGHRS and YFSETQ. The CDR3 length is 12 residues. The CDR3 loop reads CAAGPSTDTQYF. The CDR3 nucleotides read TGCGCGGCGGGGCCCAGCACAGATACGCAGTATTTT.

There are many counts of this clonotype. The chain links TRBV9 to TRBJ2-1; D perhaps matches TRBD1 (6 bases). The germline CDR1 and CDR2 sequences are SGDLS and YYNGEE. V lost 1 base and J 4 bases, leaving 12 bases between the germline ends. This CDR3 is built from 15 residues. CDR3 nucleotide sequence: TGTGCCAGCAGCGTATCCGGGACAACTTACAATGAGCAGTTCTTC. The encoded protein is CASSVSGTTYNEQFF. Full variable domain (remainder filled in from reference TRBV9 and TRBJ2-1): DSGVTQTPKHLITATGQRVTLRCSPRSGDLSVYWYQQSLDQGLQFLIQYYNGEERAKGNILERFSAQQFPDLHSELNLSSLELGDSALYFCASSVSGTTYNEQFFGPGTRLTVL.

The rearrangement links TRBV7-6 to TRBJ1-4; TRBD1 agrees at 10 bases. This CDR3 is built from 17 residues. J lost 0 bases, V lost 5 bases, and 6 bases had no gene match. Per the germline V gene, CDR1 is SGHVS and CDR2 is FNYEAQ. CDR3 in amino acids: CASSIWTGGSTNEKLFF. CDR3 nucleotides: TGTGCCAGCAGCATCTGGACAGGGGGGTCAACTAATGAAAAACTGTTTTTT.

This clonotype occurred a few times. The V call is TRBV27, the J call TRBJ2-3, with D hard to call. V dropped 3 bases and J dropped 14 bases, with 12 bases sitting between them. Germline V gene data show CDR1 as MNHEY and CDR2 as SMNVEV (reference sequence). There are 11 residues in the CDR3. The chain's CDR3 is CASSFGTSLYF. The CDR3 bases are TGTGCCAGCAGTTTTGGAACGAGTCTGTATTTT.

The chain has TRBV5-5 and TRBJ2-3; D unresolved. CDR1 and CDR2 from the germline V gene are SGHKS and YYEKEE (reference sequence). This CDR3 is 14 amino acids long. Deletions cut 4 bases from V and 0 bases from J, with 9 bases between. As DNA, the CDR3 is TGTGCCAGCAGCCGACAACACAGCACAGATACGCAGTATTTT. Amino acid sequence: CASSRQHSTDTQYF.

V usage is TRBV12-3 or TRBV12-4 and J usage is TRBJ1-1; no reliable D call. Trimming removed 0 bases at V and 0 bases at J, with 8 bases between. This CDR3 comprises 15 residues. The CDR3 nucleotides are TGTGCCAGCAGTTTAGCCGGCGGTATGAACACTGAAGCTTTCTTT. This translates into CASSLAGGMNTEAFF.

The chain recombines TRBV6-1 with TRBJ1-2, with TRBD1 identical over 8 bases. Per the germline V gene, CDR1 is MNHNS and CDR2 is SASEGT. The ends lost 8 bases at V and 3 bases at J; junction bases unmatched: 5. The CDR3 is made up of 13 amino acids. For the CDR3, the DNA is TGTGCCAGCCGGTCACAGGGGGACTATGGCTACACCTTC. The encoded protein is CASRSQGDYGYTF.

This clonotype was seen repeatedly, ten times or more. V is TRBV12-3 or TRBV12-4 and J is TRBJ2-1; a possible D gene is TRBD2 (6 bases). With 8 bases removed from V and 0 bases from J, the gap between germline ends came to 20 bases. The CDR3 has 17 amino acids. The CDR3 DNA is TGTGCCAGCTCACCGCTAGCGCCACCCAGCTCCTACAATGAGCAGTTCTTC. It yields the protein CASSPLAPPSSYNEQFF.

This clonotype has only a few counts. This sequence joins TRBV5-4 and TRBJ1-1, with TRBD1 matching over 7 bases. Germline loops: CDR1 SGHNT, CDR2 YYREEE (reference sequence). This CDR3 contains 15 residues. With 3 bases clipped from V and 2 bases from J, the junction kept 7 bases outside the gene matches. CDR3 DNA: TGTGCCAGCAGCTCCCGTGGGGACAGAAACACTGAAGCTTTCTTT. Protein: CASSSRGDRNTEAFF.

The chain has TRBV5-1 and TRBJ2-7; TRBD1 matches 7 bases. The V segment lost 1 base and the J segment 3 bases; nucleotides outside the gene matches: 13. This CDR3 has 17 residues. Looked up from germline, CDR1 is SGHRS and CDR2 is YFSETQ. CDR3 bases: TGCGCCAGCAGCTTGCGGACTCGACAGGGAAATGACTACGAGCAGTACTTC. It is translated as CASSLRTRQGNDYEQYF.

This rearrangement joins TRBV12-3 or TRBV12-4 to TRBJ2-3; D unclear. The length of the CDR3 is 14 residues. The V and J ends lost 3 bases and 0 bases respectively, with 7 bases between them. The CDR3 DNA sequence: TGTGCCAGCAGTTTGTCGTTTAGCACAGATACGCAGTATTTT. It encodes CASSLSFSTDTQYF.

This clonotype came up a few times. The V gene is TRBV10-3, the J gene TRBJ1-5; D ambiguous. Trimming stripped 0 bases from V and 0 bases from J, with 9 bases between. There are 16 residues in the CDR3. Germline assignment: CDR1 ENHRY and CDR2 SYGVKD. The CDR3 sequence is CAISESLVISNQPQHF. DNA of the CDR3: TGTGCCATCAGTGAGTCGCTTGTCATTAGCAATCAGCCCCAGCATTTT.

For the CDR3, the DNA is TGCGCCAGCAGCACCCAGGTCCAGGGTGGAGAGACCCAGTACTTC. Its translation is CASSTQVQGGETQYF. The rearrangement links TRBV5-1 to TRBJ2-5, with a tentative D call TRBD1 (5 bases). The CDR3 loop spans 15 amino acids. V was trimmed by 4 bases and J by 4 bases, leaving 17 bases between them. Germline V lookup: CDR1 SGHRS, CDR2 YFSETQ.

The chain couples TRBV30 to TRBJ2-1; TRBD2 might be the D (5 bases). With 0 bases removed from V and 3 bases from J, the gap between germline ends came to 9 bases. The CDR3 length is 14 residues. Germline CDR1 is GTSNPN and CDR2 is SVGIG (reference sequence). The DNA for the CDR3 is TGTGCCTGGAGTGTAAAAGGACTCTACAATGAGCAGTTCTTC. Translating it yields CAWSVKGLYNEQFF.

V usage is TRBV20-1 and J usage is TRBJ2-3, with D tentatively TRBD1 or TRBD2 (6 bases each). The V end lost 6 bases, the J end lost 6 bases, and 22 bases lay between the germline ends. CDR1 and CDR2 (germline): DFQATT, SNEGSKA (reference sequence). This CDR3 spans 15 amino acids. CDR3 protein: CSAPDRGREKDTQYF. CDR3 sequence (DNA): TGCAGTGCCCCGGACCGGGGGCGAGAGAAGGATACGCAGTATTTT.

This clonotype was counted a few times. The chain carries TRBV7-9 and TRBJ2-1, with 7 bases identical to TRBD2. CDR3 length: 13 amino acids. V lost 3 bases and J lost 10; bases outside the gene matches: 6. The germline V gene encodes CDR1 SEHNR and CDR2 FQNEAQ (reference sequence). CDR3 sequence: CASSFGLGAEQFF. CDR3 nucleotide sequence: TGTGCCAGCAGCTTCGGACTAGGGGCCGAGCAGTTCTTC.

The chain links TRBV18 to TRBJ2-6, with D unclear. Germline-derived CDR1 and CDR2 are KGHSH and LQKENI. This CDR3 contains 16 residues. Trimming pared 5 bases from V and 4 bases from J, leaving 15 bases between. CDR3 protein: CASSADTPRGANVLTF. The DNA for the CDR3 is TGTGCCAGCTCAGCAGACACCCCCAGGGGGGCCAACGTCCTGACTTTC.

The V call is TRBV2, the J call TRBJ2-3, with 7 bases lining up with TRBD2. CDR1 is SNHLY, CDR2 FYNNEI, per germline. CDR3 length: 14 residues. V dropped 8 bases and J dropped 1; count of bases not matched to a gene: 6. CDR3 DNA: TGTGCCAGCTTATTAAGCGGGGGCACAGATACGCAGTATTTT. This translates into CASLLSGGTDTQYF.

This clonotype was picked up a small number of times. The V gene is TRBV7-2, the J gene TRBJ1-5; TRBD1 is a possible D gene (5 bases). This CDR3 spans 17 amino acids. In germline, CDR1 is SGHTA, CDR2 FQGNSA. V lost 4 bases to trimming and J lost 2 bases, with 18 bases between them. CDR3 sequence reads: CASSSAWGKAGNQPQHF. The DNA for the CDR3 is TGTGCCAGCAGCTCCGCTTGGGGCAAAGCTGGCAATCAGCCCCAGCATTTT.

The table lists this clonotype with a few counts. V is TRBV5-1 and J is TRBJ1-6, with 9 bases that match TRBD1. CDR1 SGHRS and CDR2 YFSETQ come from the germline V gene. The CDR3 loop spans 15 amino acids. Losses at the gene ends were 3 bases for V and 7 bases for J; bases not matched to a gene: 5. This CDR3 reads CASSYRGLENSPLHF. CDR3 bases: TGCGCCAGCAGCTACAGGGGGCTTGAGAATTCACCCCTCCACTTT.

This clonotype showed up just a few times. The genes are TRBV5-1 and TRBJ2-1; 13 bases line up with TRBD2. V shed 4 bases, J shed 5 bases, and the junction held 3 bases outside the gene matches. CDR1 is SGHRS, CDR2 YFSETQ, per germline. This CDR3 is 15 amino acids long. The CDR3 DNA follows: TGCGCCAGCAGCGGACTAGCGGGGGCTCACAATGAGCAGTTCTTC. It codes for CASSGLAGAHNEQFF. The whole variable domain, remainder taken from reference TRBV5-1 and TRBJ2-1, is KAGVTQTPRYLIKTRGQQVTLSCSPISGHRSVSWYQQTPGQGLQFLFEYFSETQRNKGNFPGRFSGRQFSNSRSEMNVSTLELGDSALYLCASSGLAGAHNEQFFGPGTRLTVL.

V usage is TRBV3-1 and J usage is TRBJ2-2; the match to TRBD2 covers 7 bases. The CDR3 is 18 residues long. The germline CDR1 and CDR2 sequences are LGHDT and YNNKEL (reference sequence). V lost 4 bases and J lost 0; bases outside the gene matches: 11. For the CDR3, the DNA is TGTGCCAGCAGCCGCTCCTGGCGGGAGAGAACGAACACCGGGGAGCTGTTTTTT. Translation gives CASSRSWRERTNTGELFF.

This clonotype occurred a few times. The chain combines TRBV12-3 or TRBV12-4 with TRBJ1-1; 8 bases fit TRBD1. After removal of 4 bases from V and 9 bases from J, the junction contained 4 bases not matched to a gene. The CDR3 contains 12 residues. CDR3 DNA: TGTGCCAGCAGTTCTGGACAGGGTAAAGCTTTCTTT. As protein: CASSSGQGKAFF.

The chain couples TRBV5-1 to TRBJ2-7, with D maybe TRBD1 (6 bases). V lost 4 bases and J 5 bases, leaving 19 bases between the germline ends. The CDR3 totals 15 residues. From germline, CDR1 is SGHRS and CDR2 YFSETQ. The CDR3 reads CASSRTVTGLDEQYF. The CDR3 DNA is TGCGCCAGCAGCCGGACAGTGACAGGTTTGGACGAGCAGTACTTC.

Concerning this clonotype: The junction departs from germline at one end; a sequencing error may be responsible. The chain combines TRBV7-2 with TRBJ2-5; 8 positions agree with TRBD2. The CDR3 spans 13 residues. CDR1 and CDR2 from the germline V gene are SGHTA and FQGNSA. CDR3 sequence: CASSSGGPQTQYF. The CDR3 nucleotides read TGTGCCAGCAGCTCGGGAGGGCCGCAGACGCAGTACTTC.